This T cell receptor (beta chain) was captured by sequencing in a study of T-cell memory formation after mild COVID-19. As for the study in general: TCR clusters were largely donor specific. Findings and caveats of the study: Pre-infection memory harbored some responding clones, suggesting cross-reactive memory joined. Clones that got smaller from day 15 to 85 had even CD4/CD8, while clones growing later tipped toward CD4+. Chiefly within CM and EM were the contracting CD4+ clones; CD8+ ones were within EMRA.

As concerns this clonotype: Antigen: not known.

V shed 4 bases, J shed 8 bases, and the junction held 11 bases outside the gene matches. Germline CDR1 reads SGHRS; CDR2 reads YFSETQ. The CDR3 length is 15 residues. TCRdb re-analysed the 5' RACE reads in MiXCR, keeping a single row per CDR3 protein. The top ten hold approximately 2% of the sample, which has just under 150,000 distinct CDR3 sequences, 15% to 20% seen once. This receptor was identified in an adult woman who had mild COVID-19 (a few samples of this study predate the infection). Cell type and time point are not known. V gene TRBV5-1 combines with J gene TRBJ2-1, with 8 nucleotides matching TRBD1. Sequencing was performed on PBMCs or a T cell subset sorted from them (not recorded which). CDR3 coding DNA: TGCGCCAGCAGCCCGACAGGGGCATACATCGATGAGCAGTTCTTC. Translating gives CASSPTGAYIDEQFF.